The entry below gives a single T cell receptor beta chain sequence along with its context. Its binding antigen is unknown. Nothing much larger sits one base from this clone, and base qualities are not available. Deletion took 5 bases off V and 6 bases off J, with a span of 7 bases between the germline ends. The CDR3 holds 10 amino acids from the cysteine to the phenylalanine. The kept DNA is CDR3 alone, 30 bases in frame from the first base. CDR1 and CDR2 were assigned from the germline V gene (reference sequence) as GTSNPN and SVGIG. The immunoSEQ Assay was used to sequence TCR beta CDR3 regions from DNA. The paper's processing steps were these. T cell density was computed as TCR beta template counts normalized to usable DNA estimated by amplifying housekeeping genes. The preseqR package was used to estimate richness by extrapolating to 400,000 templates for PBMC samples and to 120,000 templates for tissue samples. Clonality was defined by subtracting Pielou's evenness from one. To identify tissue-enriched TCRs, differential abundance testing was run on productive amino-acid clonotypes with a minimum total count of 5 and an alpha of 0.1. The Jaccard Index and the Morisita Overlap Index were used to quantify repertoire overlap between compartments. GLIPH grouped TCR beta CDR3s together with public tetramer-defined viral CDR3s, and a viral motif had to include at least three viral sequences and show V-gene enrichment. In its TCRdb copy, this immuneACCESS table keeps in-frame sequences only and misses some clones. Where compared with another copy, unresolved V genes explain less than half of these, and the others have no known cause. That table is the source of V, J and clone size, and D and trimming were worked out from the DNA. The sample table records roughly 64,000 clones; about four fifths of these occur just once. The top ten clones comprise around 4.8% of the sample.

This sample is part of a study of T cells in localized non-small cell lung cancer (dated by TCRdb to the early 2020s). Looking at the study overall: T cell repertoires of about 240 early-stage NSCLC patients were analyzed, with tumors being compared against uninvolved tumor-adjacent lungs. The cohort consisted of around 250 treatment-naive NSCLC patients whose localized lung tumors had been resected. Of the NSCLC patients, 129 were male and about a hundred were female, and the mean age was about 69 years.

At diagnosis, tumor, uninvolved tumor-adjacent lung and peripheral blood were collected and then preserved as a mix of FFPE and fresh-frozen material. For TCR repertoire profiling, blood samples were analyzed in the form of peripheral blood mononuclear cells. The investigation overall reported the following: Higher blood T cell density associated with longer overall survival, while higher adjacent-lung clonality associated with shorter survival. Uninvolved tumor-adjacent lung showed the highest T cell clonality, higher than tumor, which suggests more focused antigenic responses in the uninvolved tumor-adjacent lung. Because multi-region sequencing of the tumors was not done, intratumor heterogeneity could not be ruled out. Because the study design was exploratory, TCR variables were selected using unadjusted p-values without false-discovery rate correction. A median of roughly 60 of the top 100 tumor clones turned up in the paired uninvolved adjacent lung, and 25 to 30 of those clones also ranked among the top 100 of that same adjacent lung.

The source is a man aged 35 to 70 with stage II lung adenocarcinoma. The input for sequencing was PBMCs, taken before any cancer treatment. The chain is made from TRBV30 and TRBJ1-1, with the D gene not clear enough to name. The CDR3 amino acid sequence is: CAWGVAEAFF. The DNA sequence reads TGTGCCTGGGGGGTGGCTGAAGCTTTCTTT.